Listed below are T cell receptor beta chains from one sample, sequenced in a study of PD-1 blockade in classical Hodgkin lymphoma. Sequencing used immunoSEQ multiplex PCR; TCRdb keeps in-frame clones, though not all of them. The sample includes roughly 100,000 clones, approximately 89% of them seen just once. The input for sequencing was peripheral blood mononuclear cells (PBMCs), taken before the fourth cycle of nivolumab. Receptors originate from a human donor with classical Hodgkin lymphoma. CDR3s include the opening cysteine and the closing phenylalanine or tryptophan. A D gene is named only where the DNA matches it firmly. Rows may omit the clone size; those that give it use once, few, many or a size class.

16 | TRBD2 | TRBJ2-2 | TRBV18 | . | CASSSWTSGTAGELFF | TGTGCCAGCTCATCATGGACTAGCGGGACAGCCGGGGAGCTGTTTTTT
13 | . | TRBJ2-7 | TRBV30 | . | CAWRRGWATEQYF | TGTGCCTGGAGACGGGGGTGGGCCACCGAGCAGTACTTC
14 | . | TRBJ1-4 | TRBV7-8 | . | CASSLYLTNEKLFF | TGTGCCAGCAGCTTATATTTAACTAATGAAAAACTGTTTTTT
13 | TRBD1 | TRBJ1-1 | TRBV30 | . | CALNSGTGNKAFF | TGTGCCTTGAATTCCGGGACAGGTAACAAAGCTTTCTTT
14 | . | TRBJ2-3 | TRBV27 | . | CASRRDRGIDTQYF | TGTGCCAGCAGGCGTGATCGGGGGATTGATACGCAGTATTTT
14 | . | TRBJ2-7 | TRBV7-9 | few | CASSLRGRTYEQYF | TGTGCCAGCAGCTTACGAGGACGGACCTACGAGCAGTACTTC
14 | TRBD2 | TRBJ2-3 | TRBV7-2 | . | CASSSGTRGDTQYF | TGTGCCAGCAGCTCGGGGACTAGGGGAGATACGCAGTATTTT
12 | . | TRBJ2-7 | TRBV13 | . | CASSLLIDEQYF | TGTGCCAGCAGCTTACTTATTGACGAGCAGTACTTC
13 | . | TRBJ2-7 | TRBV27 | . | CASRGGEVGEQYF | TGTGCCAGCAGGGGGGGCGAGGTGGGGGAGCAGTACTTC
15 | . | TRBJ1-1 | TRBV10-2 | . | CASSESAMHRVEAFF | TGCGCCAGCAGTGAGTCCGCTATGCATCGAGTTGAAGCTTTCTTT
14 | . | TRBJ1-5 | TRBV6-5 | once | CASSSHYSNQPQHF | TGTGCCAGCAGTTCCCATTATAGCAATCAGCCCCAGCATTTT
14 | TRBD1 | TRBJ2-5 | TRBV6-1 | . | CASSPTGGRETQYF | TGTGCCAGCAGCCCGACAGGGGGGAGAGAGACCCAGTACTTC
17 | TRBD1 | TRBJ2-7 | TRBV28 | . | CASSLGTGRLIAYEQYF | TGTGCCAGCAGTCTTGGGACAGGTAGACTAATTGCCTACGAGCAGTACTTC
16 | . | TRBJ2-1 | TRBV6-6 | . | CASSYSTGGFSGEQFF | TGTGCCAGCAGTTACTCGACAGGCGGATTCTCTGGTGAGCAGTTCTTC
16 | . | TRBJ2-2 | TRBV5-1 | . | CASSRTTVQPPGELFF | TGCGCCAGCAGCAGGACCACAGTGCAGCCACCCGGGGAGCTGTTTTTT
15 | TRBD1 | TRBJ2-7 | TRBV6-5 | . | CASSYHPPGGYEQYF | TGTGCCAGCAGCTACCATCCCCCAGGGGGCTACGAGCAGTACTTC
14 | . | TRBJ1-2 | TRBV28 | . | CASSLTRGLYGYTF | TGTGCCAGCAGTTTAACCAGGGGATTATATGGCTACACCTTC
15 | TRBD2 | TRBJ2-1 | TRBV19 | . | CASSILLAGNNEQFF | TGTGCCAGTAGTATACTACTAGCGGGCAACAATGAGCAGTTCTTC
13 | . | TRBJ1-5 | TRBV10-1 | . | CASSRDSNQPQHF | TGCGCCAGCAGTCGAGATAGCAATCAGCCCCAGCATTTT
14 | TRBD1 | TRBJ2-7 | TRBV27 | . | CASSLGTGGGEQYF | TGTGCCAGCAGTTTAGGGACAGGGGGTGGCGAGCAGTACTTC
16 | . | TRBJ2-2 | TRBV7-9 | . | CASSLIEGLNTGELFF | TGTGCCAGCAGCCTAATCGAGGGTCTCAACACCGGGGAGCTGTTTTTT
17 | TRBD1 | TRBJ1-1 | TRBV29-1 | . | CSVEDHVGTAFNTEAFF | TGCAGCGTTGAAGATCATGTAGGGACAGCATTTAACACTGAAGCTTTCTTT
16 | TRBD1 | TRBJ2-7 | TRBV2 | . | CASSARQGVGSYEQYF | TGTGCCAGCAGTGCTAGACAGGGGGTGGGGTCCTACGAGCAGTACTTC
15 | . | TRBJ1-2 | TRBV6-5 | . | CASSYSRGLNYGYTF | TGTGCCAGCAGTTACTCCAGGGGCCTGAACTATGGCTACACCTTC
17 | TRBD2 | TRBJ2-1 | TRBV5-1 | . | CASSPNAGGNSYNEQFF | TGCGCCAGCAGCCCGAATGCGGGAGGGAACTCCTACAATGAGCAGTTCTTC
13 | . | TRBJ1-5 | TRBV7-9 | few | CASSLEGVSGQHF | TGTGCCAGCAGCTTAGAAGGGGTCTCCGGCCAGCATTTT
15 | . | TRBJ2-7 | TRBV5-1 | . | CASSLGTGGTYEQYF | TGCGCCAGCAGCTTGGGTACTGGGGGAACCTACGAGCAGTACTTC
15 | . | TRBJ1-1 | TRBV29-1 | . | CSVYLLETGNTEAFF | TGCAGCGTTTATCTTCTTGAGACAGGGAACACTGAAGCTTTCTTT
16 | TRBD1 | TRBJ1-1 | TRBV7-6 | . | CASSLPGQGENTEAFF | TGTGCCAGCAGCTTACCCGGACAGGGGGAGAACACTGAAGCTTTCTTT
15 | . | TRBJ1-5 | TRBV5-5 | . | CASSLGQNSNQPQHF | TGTGCCAGCAGCTTGGGGCAGAATAGCAATCAGCCCCAGCATTTT
18 | TRBD1 | TRBJ2-7 | TRBV5-1 | once | CASSLPVVRGQGVYEQYF | TGCGCCAGCAGCTTACCCGTCGTTAGGGGACAGGGGGTCTACGAGCAGTACTTC
15 | . | TRBJ1-1 | TRBV5-4 | . | CASSLAGGVNTEAFF | TGTGCCAGCAGCTTGGCCGGAGGAGTGAACACTGAAGCTTTCTTT
13 | . | TRBJ1-1 | TRBV12-5 | . | CASGLGGDTEAFF | TGTGCTAGTGGTTTGGGGGGGGACACTGAAGCTTTCTTT
12 | . | TRBJ2-7 | TRBV6-1 | . | CASVTASYEQYF | TGTGCCAGCGTCACGGCTTCCTACGAGCAGTACTTC
15 | TRBD2 | TRBJ2-3 | TRBV6-5 | . | CASSLLAGGLDTQYF | TGTGCCAGCAGTTTACTAGCGGGAGGGCTAGATACGCAGTATTTT
22 | TRBD1 | TRBJ1-5 | TRBV27 | . | CASLPSLSGTGDHLRSNQPQHF | TGTGCCAGCCTTCCCTCTCTCTCCGGGACAGGGGATCATCTTAGGAGCAATCAGCCCCAGCATTTT
14 | . | TRBJ1-2 | TRBV19 | few | CASSMGPGPEGLTF | TGTGCCAGTAGTATGGGACCGGGACCTGAAGGCCTCACCTTC
13 | . | TRBJ2-7 | TRBV14 | . | CASSQDPTYEQYF | TGTGCCAGCAGCCAAGATCCAACCTACGAGCAGTACTTC
15 | TRBD1 | TRBJ2-4 | TRBV27 | . | CASSSPGQGPVIQYF | TGTGCCAGCAGCAGCCCGGGACAGGGTCCCGTCATTCAGTACTTC
14 | . | TRBJ2-1 | TRBV5-6 | . | CASSLGSVEGGQFF | TGTGCCAGCAGCTTGGGTTCAGTTGAAGGGGGGCAGTTCTTC
14 | . | TRBJ2-1 | TRBV19 | . | CASSISGPYNEQFF | TGTGCCAGTAGTATCTCGGGGCCTTACAATGAGCAGTTCTTC
14 | . | TRBJ1-1 | TRBV7-9 | . | CASSLALQVPEAFF | TGTGCCAGCAGCTTAGCACTACAGGTCCCTGAAGCTTTCTTT
13 | . | TRBJ2-7 | TRBV12-5 | . | CASGFRASNEQYF | TGTGCTAGTGGTTTCAGGGCCAGCAACGAGCAGTACTTC
17 | TRBD2 | TRBJ2-7 | TRBV30 | once | CAWSTTARELLPYEQYF | TGTGCCTGGAGTACCACAGCGCGGGAGCTCCTCCCATACGAGCAGTACTTC
14 | TRBD1 | TRBJ1-1 | TRBV19 | once | CASSMGTDSPEAFF | TGTGCCAGTAGTATGGGGACAGATAGCCCCGAAGCTTTCTTT
15 | . | TRBJ2-1 | TRBV5-6 | . | CASSFVSGSYNEQFF | TGTGCCAGCAGCTTCGTTAGCGGCTCCTACAATGAGCAGTTCTTC